The 5 T cell receptor beta chains below come from one sample, sequenced in a study of blood T cell repertoires in COVID-19 (dated by TCRdb to about 2020). The library was obtained by the immunoSEQ multiplex PCR assay. TCRdb took over this immuneACCESS table, retaining in-frame rearrangements with V and J assigned. Such tables are incomplete; in checked studies, under half of the missing clones stem from an unresolved V gene, and the remainder is unexplained. For this sample the table gives 190,000 or so clones, of which around 85% were detected only once. More than 8% of the sample is held by the ten biggest clonotypes. The material sequenced was peripheral blood. Receptors were obtained from a woman at least 80 years old with acute or convalescent COVID-19.

The CDR3 sequence is CASSPGPGGISPLHF. DNA of the CDR3: TGTGCCAGCAGTCCAGGGCCCGGGGGGATTTCACCCCTCCACTTT. This sequence joins TRBV2 and TRBJ1-6, with D tentatively TRBD1 (5 bases). CDR3 size: 15 residues. The ends were cut back, 5 bases at V and 9 bases at J, with 17 bases in the middle. The germline gives CDR1 SNHLY, CDR2 FYNNEI.

The chain couples TRBV5-1 to TRBJ1-1; the match to TRBD1 covers 7 bases. J lost 1 base, V lost 4 bases, and 7 bases had no gene match. Germline-derived CDR1 and CDR2 are SGHRS and YFSETQ. There are 15 residues in the CDR3. The CDR3, as DNA: TGCGCCAGCAGCATATCCGGGACAGCGAACACTGAAGCTTTCTTT. It yields the protein CASSISGTANTEAFF.

This rearrangement joins TRBV19 to TRBJ1-3; D gene uncertain. The V gene lost 0 bases and the J gene lost 0 bases, with 15 bases spanning the gap. Looked up from germline, CDR1 is LNHDA and CDR2 is SQIVND (reference sequence). This CDR3 spans 18 amino acids. CDR3 region: CASSIDQRVFFSGNTIYF. DNA for the CDR3: TGTGCCAGTAGTATAGATCAGCGGGTGTTCTTCTCTGGAAACACCATATATTTT.

This rearrangement joins TRBV18 to TRBJ2-2, with D perhaps TRBD2 (6 bases). The CDR3 is made up of 16 amino acids. CDR1 is KGHSH and CDR2 is LQKENI in the germline V gene. Trimming left V 2 bases short and J 4 bases short, with 14 bases between. The CDR3 sequence: CASSPNTGAGTGELFF. The CDR3 coding sequence is TGTGCCAGCTCACCAAACACGGGAGCAGGCACCGGGGAGCTGTTTTTT.

The chain combines TRBV12-3 or TRBV12-4 with TRBJ1-1; a possible D gene is TRBD1 (6 bases). The CDR3 consists of 13 residues. Trimming shortened V by 3 bases and J by 4 bases, and 9 bases separated the two germline ends. The CDR3 sequence is CASSFQGTTEAFF. CDR3 in DNA: TGTGCCAGCAGTTTTCAGGGGACCACTGAAGCTTTCTTT.